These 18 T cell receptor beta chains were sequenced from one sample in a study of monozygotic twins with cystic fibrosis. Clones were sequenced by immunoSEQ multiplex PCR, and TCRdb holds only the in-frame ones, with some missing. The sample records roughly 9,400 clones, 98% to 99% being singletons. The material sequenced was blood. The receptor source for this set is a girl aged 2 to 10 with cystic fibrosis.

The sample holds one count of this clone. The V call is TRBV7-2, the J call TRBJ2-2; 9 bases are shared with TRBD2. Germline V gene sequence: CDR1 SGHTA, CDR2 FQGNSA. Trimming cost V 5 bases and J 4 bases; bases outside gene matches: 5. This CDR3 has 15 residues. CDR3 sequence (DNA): TGTGCCAGCAGCACTCTAGCGGGACTCACCGGGGAGCTGTTTTTT. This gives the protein CASSTLAGLTGELFF. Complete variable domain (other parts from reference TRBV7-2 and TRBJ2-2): GAGVSQSPSNKVTEKGKDVELRCDPISGHTALYWYRQSLGQGLEFLIYFQGNSAPDKSGLPSDRFSAERTGGSVSTLTIQRTQQEDSAVYLCASSTLAGLTGELFFGEGSRLTVL.

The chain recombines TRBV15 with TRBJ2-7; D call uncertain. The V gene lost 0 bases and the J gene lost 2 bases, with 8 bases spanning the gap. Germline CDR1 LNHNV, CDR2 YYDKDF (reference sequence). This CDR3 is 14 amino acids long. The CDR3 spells CATSREPVAYEQYF. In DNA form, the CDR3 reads TGTGCCACCAGCAGAGAACCCGTTGCCTACGAGCAGTACTTC.

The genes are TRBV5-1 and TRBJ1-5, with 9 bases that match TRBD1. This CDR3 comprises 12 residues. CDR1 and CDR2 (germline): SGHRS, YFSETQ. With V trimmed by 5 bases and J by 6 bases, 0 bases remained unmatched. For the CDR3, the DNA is TGCGCCAGCAGGGACAGGGGTCAGCCCCAGCATTTT. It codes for CASRDRGQPQHF.

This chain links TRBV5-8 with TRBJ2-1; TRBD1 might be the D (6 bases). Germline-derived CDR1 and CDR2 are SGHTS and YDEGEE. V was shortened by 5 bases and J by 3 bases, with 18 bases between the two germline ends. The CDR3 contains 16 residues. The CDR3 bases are TGTGCCAGCAGAAAAAACAGGGCCAACCTCTACAATGAGCAGTTCTTC. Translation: CASRKNRANLYNEQFF.

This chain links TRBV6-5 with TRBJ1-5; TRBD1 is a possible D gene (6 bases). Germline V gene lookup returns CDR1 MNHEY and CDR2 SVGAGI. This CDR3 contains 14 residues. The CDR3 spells CPKGGGMVNQPQHF. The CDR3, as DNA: TGTCCAAAGGGGGGGGGCATGGTGAATCAGCCCCAGCATTTT.

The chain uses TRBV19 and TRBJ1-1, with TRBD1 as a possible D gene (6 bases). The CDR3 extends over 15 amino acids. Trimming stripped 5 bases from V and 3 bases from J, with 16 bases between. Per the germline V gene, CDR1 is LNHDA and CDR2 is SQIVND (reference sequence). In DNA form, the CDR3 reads TGTGCCAGTAGTGCAAACAGGGATTATGACACTGAAGCTTTCTTT. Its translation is CASSANRDYDTEAFF.

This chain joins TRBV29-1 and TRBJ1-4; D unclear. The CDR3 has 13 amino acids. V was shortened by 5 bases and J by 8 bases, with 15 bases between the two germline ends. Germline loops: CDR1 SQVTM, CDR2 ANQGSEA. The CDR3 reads CSVYVPGGEKLFF. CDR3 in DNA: TGCAGCGTTTACGTCCCTGGAGGAGAAAAACTGTTTTTT.

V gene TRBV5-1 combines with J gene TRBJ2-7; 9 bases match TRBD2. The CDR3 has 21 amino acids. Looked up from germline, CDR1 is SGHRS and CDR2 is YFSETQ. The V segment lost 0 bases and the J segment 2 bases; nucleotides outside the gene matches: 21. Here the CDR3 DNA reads TGCGCCAGCAGCTTGGGCCCTGTAGCGGGAGAGCACACCGCAGAGACCTACGAGCAGTACTTC. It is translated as CASSLGPVAGEHTAETYEQYF.

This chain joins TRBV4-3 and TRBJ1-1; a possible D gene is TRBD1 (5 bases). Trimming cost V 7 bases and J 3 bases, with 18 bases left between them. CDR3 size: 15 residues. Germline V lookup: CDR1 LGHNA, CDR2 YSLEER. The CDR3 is CASTRYPGVDTEAFF. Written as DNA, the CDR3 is TGCGCCAGCACTCGGTACCCGGGGGTGGACACTGAAGCTTTCTTT.

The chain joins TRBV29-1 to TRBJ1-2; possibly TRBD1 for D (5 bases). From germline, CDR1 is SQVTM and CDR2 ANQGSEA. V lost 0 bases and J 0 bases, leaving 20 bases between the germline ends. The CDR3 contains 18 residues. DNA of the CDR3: TGCAGCGTTGAAGATCAGGGTAACAGTCCCGAGACTAACTATGGCTACACCTTC. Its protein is CSVEDQGNSPETNYGYTF.

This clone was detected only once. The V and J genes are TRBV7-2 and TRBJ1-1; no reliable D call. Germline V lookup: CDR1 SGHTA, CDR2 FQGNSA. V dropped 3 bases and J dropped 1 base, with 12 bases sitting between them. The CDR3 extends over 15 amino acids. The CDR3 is CASSLPVSGNTEAFF. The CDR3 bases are TGTGCCAGCAGCTTGCCCGTCAGCGGGAACACTGAAGCTTTCTTT.

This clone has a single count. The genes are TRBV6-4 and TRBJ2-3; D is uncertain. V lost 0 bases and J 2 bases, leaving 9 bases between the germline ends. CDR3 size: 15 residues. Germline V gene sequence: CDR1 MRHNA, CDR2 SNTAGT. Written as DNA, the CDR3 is TGTGCCAGCAGTGACTCGGTTACTACCACAGATACGCAGTATTTT. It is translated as CASSDSVTTTDTQYF.

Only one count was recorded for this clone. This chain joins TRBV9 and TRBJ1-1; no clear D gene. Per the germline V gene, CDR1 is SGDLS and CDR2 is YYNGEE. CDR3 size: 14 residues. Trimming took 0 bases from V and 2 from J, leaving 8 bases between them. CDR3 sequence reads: CASSVAGSNTEAFF. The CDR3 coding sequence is TGTGCCAGCAGCGTAGCTGGCAGTAACACTGAAGCTTTCTTT.

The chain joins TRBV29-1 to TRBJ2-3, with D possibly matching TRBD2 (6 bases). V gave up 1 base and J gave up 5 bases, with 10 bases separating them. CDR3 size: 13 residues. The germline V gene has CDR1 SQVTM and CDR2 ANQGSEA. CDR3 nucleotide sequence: TGCAGCGTTGAAGGCCCGGGGGAAGATACGCAGTATTTT. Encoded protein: CSVEGPGEDTQYF.

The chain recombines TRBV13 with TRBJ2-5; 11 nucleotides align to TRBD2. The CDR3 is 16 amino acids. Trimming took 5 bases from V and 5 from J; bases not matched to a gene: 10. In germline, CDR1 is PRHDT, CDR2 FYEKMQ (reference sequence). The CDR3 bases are TGTGCCAGCAGCCGTTTAGCGGGAGGGCCCCTGGAGACCCAGTACTTC. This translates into CASSRLAGGPLETQYF.

CDR3 DNA sequence: TGCGCCAGCAGCCTTGGACTAAACAATGAGCAGTTCTTC. This gives the protein CASSLGLNNEQFF. The chain combines TRBV5-1 with TRBJ2-1; TRBD2 might be the D (6 bases). The germline V gene has CDR1 SGHRS and CDR2 YFSETQ. Trimming cost V 4 bases and J 5 bases, with 10 bases left between them. The CDR3 runs to 13 residues.

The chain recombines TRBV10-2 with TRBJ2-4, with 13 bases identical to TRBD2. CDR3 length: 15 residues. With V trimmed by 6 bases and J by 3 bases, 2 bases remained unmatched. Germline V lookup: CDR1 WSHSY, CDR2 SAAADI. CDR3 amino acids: CASRRTSGSKNIQYF. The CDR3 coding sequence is TGCGCCAGCAGAAGGACTAGCGGGAGCAAAAACATTCAGTACTTC.

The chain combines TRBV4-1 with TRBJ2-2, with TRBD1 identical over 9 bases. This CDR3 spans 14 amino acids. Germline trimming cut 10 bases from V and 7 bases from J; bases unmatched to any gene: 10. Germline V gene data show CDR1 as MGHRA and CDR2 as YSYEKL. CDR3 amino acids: CATSDRGTIGELFF. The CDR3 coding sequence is TGCGCCACATCGGACAGGGGAACGATCGGGGAGCTGTTTTTT.